This T cell receptor (beta chain) was observed in a study of PD-1 blockade in classical Hodgkin lymphoma. The table came from immunoSEQ multiplex PCR; TCRdb's copy has only in-frame clones and leaves some out. The data contain about 93,000 clones, around 80% of them singletons. Per the germline V gene, CDR1 is SGDLS and CDR2 is YYNGEE. The V and J ends lost 4 bases and 0 bases respectively, with 11 bases between them. CDR3 length equals 15 residues. A note on this clone: Its antigen is as yet unknown.

The time point here: cycle 4 day 1 (C4D1), after less than seven weeks of nivolumab. Every patient relapsed after autologous stem cell transplantation, and brentuximab vedotin exposure varied. Study-wide findings and caveats: Reported findings placed baseline TCR diversity lower in newly diagnosed patients (compared with healthy donors). By C4D1, diversity of CD4+ TCRs had risen significantly, whereas that of CD8+ TCRs had not. The baseline diversity of complete responders showed similarity to that of newly diagnosed patients.

The TCR originated in a human donor with classical Hodgkin lymphoma. Sample: peripheral blood mononuclear cells (PBMCs), taken before the fourth cycle of nivolumab. The J gene is TRBJ1-3, the V gene TRBV9; TRBD1 is a possible D gene (5 bases). The CDR3 region is CASSMTAASGNTIYF. The CDR3 nucleotides read TGTGCCAGCAGCATGACAGCGGCCTCTGGAAACACCATATATTTT.